The T cell receptor (beta chain) described here comes from a study of blood T cell repertoires in COVID-19. The germline CDR1 and CDR2 sequences are SGHDN and FVKESK. Trimming removed 2 bases at V and 4 bases at J, with 8 bases between. This CDR3 is built from 13 residues. Original data processing: Counts of nucleated cells, estimated from reference gene primer amplification, were obtained. This table comes from immunoSEQ multiplex PCR, and its TCRdb copy is limited to in-frame clones, with some not included. Clone size and V and J calls were adopted from that table, with D and trimming inferred from the DNA. The sample contains over 85,000 clones, 70% to 90% of which appear only once.

This receptor was obtained from a human donor in a cohort sampled during active COVID-19. Sample: peripheral blood. V is TRBV14 and J is TRBJ2-5; the D is unclear. CDR3 nucleotides: TGTGCCAGCAGCCAACCAGGTCGAGAGACCCAGTACTTC. This encodes CASSQPGRETQYF.